This T cell receptor (beta chain) was captured in a study of OX40 agonist ivuxolimab in advanced cancers. Some clones are missing from TCRdb's copy, which holds only in-frame ones; the method was immunoSEQ multiplex PCR. The sample includes some 150,000 clones, roughly 91% seen only once; the top ten take about 0.93%. Germline CDR1 and CDR2: MGHRA and YSYEKL. V shed 4 bases, J shed 5 bases, and the junction held 10 bases outside the gene matches. The CDR3 sequence is 15 residues long. The chain combines TRBV4-1 with TRBJ2-5, with 7 bases lining up with TRBD1. The source of this sequence is an adult with an advanced solid tumor such as melanoma, head and neck, liver or kidney cancer. Sequencing was performed on CD4+ or CD8+ T cells sorted from blood, taken in a trial of the OX40 agonist ivuxolimab. The CDR3 sequence: CASSPSGTAWETQYF. The CDR3 DNA reads TGCGCCAGCAGCCCCTCCGGGACAGCATGGGAGACCCAGTACTTC.